This passage covers 29 T cell receptor beta chains from one sample sequenced in a study of T cell repertoires in cytomegalovirus infection. TCRdb independently ran MiXCR on the reads; one entry per CDR3 protein. Of 310,000 or so distinct CDR3 sequences listed, 20% to 30% were seen once; the top ten hold around 14%. The sequenced sample was PBMCs. These receptors came from a human donor in good health (CMV status not recorded). Some clones in this sample may be carry-over from other donors' samples.

The rearrangement links TRBV27 to TRBJ1-5; D gene ambiguous. The CDR3 totals 14 residues. Trimming took 3 bases from V and 0 from J, leaving 6 bases between them. Germline values: CDR1 MNHEY, CDR2 SMNVEV (reference sequence). DNA of the CDR3: TGTGCCAGCAGTTTTCTGAATAGCAATCAGCCCCAGCATTTT. This encodes CASSFLNSNQPQHF.

In its sample, this clonotype was seen a few times. The V and J genes are TRBV7-2 and TRBJ2-6, with 7 bases identical to TRBD1. The CDR3 loop spans 20 amino acids. Germline values: CDR1 SGHTA, CDR2 FQGNSA. V was pared by 1 base and J by 0 bases, with 12 bases of the junction left unmatched. CDR3 nucleotides: TGTGCCAGCAGCTTAGATCGAGGGGGCCCCTCATTCTCTGGGGCCAACGTCCTGACTTTC. Translation: CASSLDRGGPSFSGANVLTF.

J is TRBJ2-1 and V is TRBV24-1; TRBD2 aligns across 7 bases. CDR1 KGHDR and CDR2 SFDVKD come from the germline V gene. J was trimmed by 9 bases and V by 2 bases; bases with no gene match: 3. The CDR3 extends over 13 amino acids. The CDR3 region is CATSDSTSSEQFF. The CDR3 DNA reads TGTGCCACCAGTGATTCGACTAGCAGTGAGCAGTTCTTC.

This clonotype was seen a handful of times. The V call is TRBV6-2 or TRBV6-3, the J call TRBJ2-3; D might be TRBD1 or TRBD2, each matching 5 bases. Germline values: CDR1 MNHEY, CDR2 SVGEGT. The CDR3 length is 15 residues. Trimming removed 4 bases at V and 6 bases at J, with 17 bases between. CDR3 sequence: CASSSPGRGVDTQYF. The CDR3 region has the DNA TGTGCCAGCAGTTCCCCCGGCAGAGGGGTGGATACGCAGTATTTT.

This clonotype was recorded many times. This rearrangement joins TRBV12-3 or TRBV12-4 to TRBJ1-1; D is undetermined. Trimming removed 3 bases from V and 4 bases from J, with 3 bases in between. The CDR3 extends over 11 amino acids. The CDR3 DNA reads as TGTGCCAGCAGTTTCGTCACTGAAGCTTTCTTT. Residues: CASSFVTEAFF.

This clonotype is a singleton in its sample. One base away lies a much larger clone, so this may be a sequencing read error. The gene calls are TRBV7-2 and TRBJ2-3; tentatively, D is TRBD1 or TRBD2 (5 bases each). Trimming pared 5 bases from V and 4 bases from J, leaving 16 bases between. This CDR3 is 15 amino acids long. Germline V lookup: CDR1 SGHTA, CDR2 FQGNSA. CDR3 sequence reads: CASSAGTLSSDTQYF. CDR3 sequence (DNA): TGTGCCAGCAGCGCCGGGACGCTGAGCTCAGATACGCAGTATTTT. The full variable domain, completed using reference TRBV7-2 and TRBJ2-3, is GAGVSQSPSNKVTEKGKDVELRCDPISGHTALYWYRQSLGQGLEFLIYFQGNSAPDKSGLPSDRFSAERTGGSVSTLTIQRTQQEDSAVYLCASSAGTLSSDTQYFGPGTRLTVL.

This clonotype was seen only a few times. V and J are TRBV6-2 or TRBV6-3 and TRBJ2-1; TRBD2 is a possible D gene (5 bases). With 6 bases removed from V and 9 bases from J, the gap between germline ends came to 9 bases. The germline V gene encodes CDR1 MNHEY and CDR2 SVGEGT. The CDR3 covers 11 residues. In nucleotides, the CDR3 is TGTGCCAGCAGGACGAGCGGTGAGCAGTTCTTC. Translation: CASRTSGEQFF.

V and J are TRBV7-6 and TRBJ2-1; TRBD2 aligns across 8 bases. There are 13 residues in the CDR3. The germline gives CDR1 SGHVS, CDR2 FNYEAQ. The V and J ends lost 7 bases and 4 bases, in that order; junction bases with no gene match: 3. For the CDR3, the DNA is TGTGCCAGCACCGGGGGGGTTTACAATGAGCAGTTCTTC. Its protein product is CASTGGVYNEQFF.

This chain connects TRBV30 to TRBJ1-1; TRBD1 is a possible D gene (5 bases). The CDR3 length is 12 residues. V was shortened by 2 bases and J by 5 bases, with 9 bases between the two germline ends. Looked up from germline, CDR1 is GTSNPN and CDR2 is SVGIG (reference sequence). The CDR3, as DNA: TGTGCCTGGAGTAGTAAGGGGACTGAAGCTTTCTTT. Its translation: CAWSSKGTEAFF.

This clonotype was observed a handful of times. The rearrangement uses TRBV7-2 and TRBJ2-7; 7 bases line up with TRBD2. This CDR3 spans 14 amino acids. Germline values: CDR1 SGHTA, CDR2 FQGNSA. V lost 3 bases to trimming and J lost 2 bases; unmatched junction nucleotides: 4. The CDR3 region is CASSFKAGPYEQYF. CDR3 bases: TGTGCCAGCAGCTTCAAAGCGGGGCCCTACGAGCAGTACTTC.

As regards this clonotype: Germline and junction disagree at one end, which may indicate a read error. The V call is TRBV9, the J call TRBJ2-7; 10 nucleotides agree with TRBD1. The length of the CDR3 is 14 residues. CDR1 and CDR2 from the germline V gene are SGDLS and YYNGEE. CDR3 loop: CASNVGQGVFEQYF. In DNA form, the CDR3 reads TGTGCCAGCAACGTAGGACAGGGGGTATTCGAGCAGTACTTC.

The chain carries TRBV19 and TRBJ2-1; 10 nucleotides line up with TRBD2. This CDR3 region has 15 residues. V lost 7 bases and J lost 15; bases outside the gene matches: 18. Germline values: CDR1 LNHDA, CDR2 SQIVND (reference sequence). The CDR3 spells CASTKYGTSGTLVFF. CDR3 in DNA: TGTGCCAGTACCAAATATGGAACTAGCGGGACCCTCGTGTTCTTC. Variable domain in full (rest from reference TRBV19 and TRBJ2-1): DGGITQSPKYLFRKEGQNVTLSCEQNLNHDAMYWYRQDPGQGLRLIYYSQIVNDFQKGDIAEGYSVSREKKESFPLTVTSAQKNPTAFYLCASTKYGTSGTLVFFGPGTRLTVL.

This clonotype was counted at least ten times. The CDR3 protein is CASSLMGLTEAFF. In DNA form, the CDR3 reads TGTGCCAGCAGCTTAATGGGTCTCACTGAAGCTTTCTTT. The chain has TRBV7-2 and TRBJ1-1; D is ambiguous. This CDR3 is built from 13 residues. Germline V lookup: CDR1 SGHTA, CDR2 FQGNSA. Trimming stripped 2 bases from V and 4 bases from J, with 8 bases between.

This clonotype was seen more than once but under ten times. The J gene is TRBJ1-1, the V gene TRBV27; D not resolved. The CDR3 sequence is 13 residues long. The germline V gene encodes CDR1 MNHEY and CDR2 SMNVEV (reference sequence). V was pared by 4 bases and J by 3 bases, with 9 bases between. CDR3 region: CASSSWRHTEAFF. CDR3 DNA sequence: TGTGCCAGCAGTTCATGGAGGCACACTGAAGCTTTCTTT.

The chain combines TRBV28 with TRBJ1-1, with D unresolved. This CDR3 contains 13 residues. V was shortened by 6 bases and J by 4 bases, with 12 bases between the two germline ends. Germline V lookup: CDR1 MDHEN, CDR2 SYDVKM. Here the CDR3 reads CASRKGVVTEAFF. DNA of the CDR3: TGTGCCAGCAGAAAGGGAGTGGTCACTGAAGCTTTCTTT.

This clonotype was picked up many times. CDR3 DNA sequence: TGTGCCAGCAGTTTATTTCGTCAGGGGATTCAGCCCCAGCATTTT. This translates into CASSLFRQGIQPQHF. The V call is TRBV28, the J call TRBJ1-5; D perhaps matches TRBD1 (6 bases). The germline V gene encodes CDR1 MDHEN and CDR2 SYDVKM. The V end was cut by 1 base, the J end by 6 bases, with 13 bases between. CDR3 size: 15 residues. Full variable domain (rest looked up from reference TRBV28 and TRBJ1-5): DVKVTQSSRYLVKRTGEKVFLECVQDMDHENMFWYRQDPGLGLRLIYFSYDVKMKEKGDIPEGYSVSREKKERFSLILESASTNQTSMYLCASSLFRQGIQPQHFGDGTRLSIL.

This clonotype was detected many times. The rearrangement links TRBV7-9 to TRBJ1-6; unclear D gene. In germline, CDR1 is SEHNR, CDR2 FQNEAQ (reference sequence). The CDR3 runs to 15 residues. The ends were cut back, 1 base at V and 10 bases at J, with 14 bases in the middle. CDR3 loop: CASSLVGRLGSPLHF. The DNA of the CDR3 is TGTGCCAGCAGCTTAGTCGGCAGGCTGGGGTCACCCCTCCACTTT.

This chain connects TRBV20-1 to TRBJ1-6; tentative D call: TRBD1 (5 bases). V shed 6 bases and J shed 4 bases, with 19 bases lying between them. The germline V gene encodes CDR1 DFQATT and CDR2 SNEGSKA (reference sequence). This CDR3 is 16 amino acids long. In DNA form, the CDR3 reads TGCAGTGCGAGGGAGGCAGGGATAGAATATAATTCACCCCTCCACTTT. Residues: CSAREAGIEYNSPLHF.

V and J are TRBV28 and TRBJ2-7; D might be TRBD1 or TRBD2, each matching 6 bases. The CDR3 is 16 amino acids. V was pared by 6 bases and J by 4 bases, with 22 bases between. Germline lookup yields CDR1 MDHEN and CDR2 SYDVKM. CDR3 in amino acids: CASSLRGAGAPYEQYF. DNA of the CDR3: TGTGCCAGCAGCCTGAGGGGGGCAGGGGCCCCTTACGAGCAGTACTTC.

Ten or more counts support this clonotype. The chain links TRBV5-4 to TRBJ1-2; D unclear. This CDR3 is built from 13 residues. Trimming removed 3 bases from V and 5 bases from J, with 11 bases in between. Germline V gives CDR1 SGHNT, CDR2 YYREEE (reference sequence). The CDR3 bases are TGTGCCAGCAGCTCACGACGGGATTATGGCTACACCTTC. This codes for CASSSRRDYGYTF.

The chain has TRBV24-1 and TRBJ2-3, with 13 bases lining up with TRBD2. V shed 3 bases and J 6 bases; nucleotides not matched to a gene: 8. Per the germline V gene, CDR1 is KGHDR and CDR2 is SFDVKD. This CDR3 spans 17 amino acids. The CDR3 DNA reads as TGTGCCACCAGTGATGCGTCACTAGCGGGAGGGCCGGATACGCAGTATTTT. It yields the protein CATSDASLAGGPDTQYF.

This clonotype occurred many times. The chain carries TRBV7-2 and TRBJ1-4; D not resolved. Trimming took 6 bases from V and 4 from J, leaving 15 bases between them. The length of the CDR3 is 15 residues. CDR1 and CDR2 from the germline V gene are SGHTA and FQGNSA. CDR3 in DNA: TGTGCCAGCAGGACTGGGCCGTCTCATAATGAAAAACTGTTTTTT. Its protein product is CASRTGPSHNEKLFF.

V gene TRBV6-1 combines with J gene TRBJ2-4; tentative D call: TRBD2 (5 bases). CDR1 is MNHNS, CDR2 SASEGT, per germline. The V end was cut by 4 bases, the J end by 4 bases, with 14 bases between. There are 15 residues in the CDR3. The CDR3 is CASSARRGLKNIQYF. CDR3 nucleotides: TGTGCCAGCAGTGCCAGACGAGGGCTAAAAAACATTCAGTACTTC.

This clonotype was detected a few times. The chain employs TRBV15 and TRBJ2-5; unclear D gene. V shed 1 base and J shed 4 bases, with 10 bases lying between them. Germline CDR1 reads LNHNV; CDR2 reads YYDKDF (reference sequence). The CDR3 runs to 14 residues. CDR3 protein: CATSRVTLGETQYF. As DNA, the CDR3 is TGTGCCACCAGCAGAGTTACGCTAGGAGAGACCCAGTACTTC. Full variable domain (missing parts from reference TRBV15 and TRBJ2-5): DAMVIQNPRYQVTQFGKPVTLSCSQTLNHNVMYWYQQKSSQAPKLLFHYYDKDFNNEADTPDNFQSRRPNTSFCFLDIRSPGLGDTAMYLCATSRVTLGETQYFGPGTRLLVL.

V is TRBV7-9 and J is TRBJ2-7; D is uncertain. The V end was cut by 8 bases, the J end by 2 bases, with 7 bases between. The germline CDR1 and CDR2 sequences are SEHNR and FQNEAQ (reference sequence). The CDR3 sequence is 11 residues long. The DNA for the CDR3 is TGTGCCAGCCTCAACACCTACGAGCAGTACTTC. Translated: CASLNTYEQYF.

This clonotype came up many times. The V call is TRBV5-1, the J call TRBJ2-1, with a tentative D call TRBD2 (5 bases). The V end was cut by 4 bases, the J end by 0 bases, with 11 bases between. The CDR3 is 15 amino acids. CDR1 and CDR2 from the germline V gene are SGHRS and YFSETQ. The CDR3 loop reads CASSPDWSSYNEQFF. CDR3 DNA sequence: TGCGCCAGCAGCCCGGACTGGAGCTCCTACAATGAGCAGTTCTTC.

This clonotype occurred a few times. The V gene is TRBV7-2, the J gene TRBJ2-2, with no clear D. With 4 bases removed from V and 1 base from J, the gap between germline ends came to 4 bases. Germline V lookup: CDR1 SGHTA, CDR2 FQGNSA. The CDR3 consists of 13 residues. The CDR3 DNA reads TGTGCCAGCAGCTACTGGAACACCGGGGAGCTGTTTTTT. It codes for CASSYWNTGELFF.

The V call is TRBV15, the J call TRBJ1-1; a weak D match, TRBD1 (5 bases). Trimming took 5 bases from V and 9 from J, leaving 16 bases between them. The CDR3 contains 13 residues. CDR1 and CDR2 from the germline V gene are LNHNV and YYDKDF (reference sequence). The CDR3 is CATSYSRGAKAFF. The CDR3 coding sequence is TGTGCCACCAGCTATTCACGAGGGGCTAAAGCTTTCTTT.

This chain connects TRBV7-8 to TRBJ2-5; D is uncertain. Trimming pared 6 bases from V and 7 bases from J, leaving 18 bases between. This CDR3 has 14 amino acids. Germline CDR1 SGHVS, CDR2 FQNEAQ. The chain's CDR3 is CASRLDSSFGTQYF. The CDR3, as DNA: TGTGCCAGCAGACTCGATTCTAGTTTTGGGACCCAGTACTTC.